Below, 21 T cell receptor beta chains from the same sample are listed, as sequenced in a study of blood T cell repertoires in COVID-19. Data came from immunoSEQ multiplex PCR; TCRdb stores just in-frame clones and leaves some out. The data contain around 150,000 clones, around 80% of them singletons. Input material: PBMCs or T cells enriched from blood (not recorded which). All receptors come from a man aged 45 to 65 who had recovered from COVID-19.

The chain recombines TRBV5-6 with TRBJ1-3; tentatively, D is TRBD1 (5 bases). Per germline, CDR1 SGHDT and CDR2 YYEEEE. The V end lost 4 bases, the J end lost 0 bases, and 14 bases lay between the germline ends. This CDR3 has 16 amino acids. The CDR3 DNA sequence: TGTGCCAGCAGCCCCGCGGGACCTTACTCTGGAAACACCATATATTTT. Protein product: CASSPAGPYSGNTIYF.

This rearrangement joins TRBV2 to TRBJ2-5, with 8 bases matching TRBD1. From germline, CDR1 is SNHLY and CDR2 FYNNEI. The junction had 9 bases not matched to a gene; V was cut back by 7 bases and J by 5 bases. The CDR3 consists of 14 residues. The CDR3 is CASKWRTGWETQYF. CDR3 coding DNA: TGTGCCAGCAAATGGCGGACAGGGTGGGAGACCCAGTACTTC.

J is TRBJ1-6 and V is TRBV27; D gene ambiguous. Germline V gene lookup returns CDR1 MNHEY and CDR2 SMNVEV (reference sequence). The CDR3 totals 16 residues. V was cut by 6 bases and J by 0 bases, with 12 bases left in between. CDR3 region: CASSPGRVSYNSPLHF. The DNA for the CDR3 is TGTGCCAGCAGCCCCGGGAGGGTCTCCTATAATTCACCCCTCCACTTT.

The V gene is TRBV2, the J gene TRBJ1-2; 7 bases match TRBD1. The germline V gene has CDR1 SNHLY and CDR2 FYNNEI. The CDR3 is 14 amino acids. V dropped 8 bases and J dropped 4; count of bases not matched to a gene: 10. CDR3 nucleotide sequence: TGTGCCAGCGAAGACAGGGTTGCGGGCTATGGCTACACCTTC. The encoded protein is CASEDRVAGYGYTF.

This clone was detected a few times. The V and J genes are TRBV6-5 and TRBJ1-1, with D unresolved. The CDR3 is made up of 14 amino acids. CDR1 is MNHEY, CDR2 SVGAGI, per germline. Deletions cut 5 bases from V and 5 bases from J, with 15 bases between. CDR3 bases: TGTGCCAGCAGTCCCCGTCGAACGGGAACTGAAGCTTTCTTT. Amino acids: CASSPRRTGTEAFF.

This clone has a single count. V is TRBV7-2 and J is TRBJ2-4; maybe TRBD2 (6 bases). Germline CDR1 is SGHTA and CDR2 is FQGNSA. The CDR3 length is 15 residues. The ends were cut back, 5 bases at V and 2 bases at J, with 13 bases in the middle. The CDR3 here is CASSPEGMTKNIQYF. Written as DNA, the CDR3 is TGTGCCAGCAGCCCGGAGGGAATGACCAAAAACATTCAGTACTTC.

The chain recombines TRBV2 with TRBJ2-1; 10 nucleotides line up with TRBD2. This CDR3 region has 18 residues. The J segment lost 1 base and the V segment lost 6 bases, leaving 12 bases of the junction unmatched. CDR1 is SNHLY, CDR2 FYNNEI, per germline. The CDR3 DNA is TGTGCCAGCAGGGGGACTAGCGCCCCGGGGGGATCCTACAATGAGCAGTTCTTC. Its protein product is CASRGTSAPGGSYNEQFF.

The chain employs TRBV6-2 or TRBV6-3 and TRBJ1-5; 9 bases match TRBD1. This CDR3 contains 15 residues. Trimming took 5 bases from V and 5 from J; bases not matched to a gene: 7. Germline V gene lookup returns CDR1 MNHEY and CDR2 SVGEGT. The CDR3 loop is CASSPTGTGHQPQHF. CDR3 in DNA: TGTGCCAGCAGTCCCACCGGGACAGGGCATCAGCCCCAGCATTTT.

This clone appeared once. The V gene is TRBV27, the J gene TRBJ1-4, with D possibly TRBD1 on 6 matching bases. Trimming stripped 6 bases from V and 8 bases from J, with 16 bases between. Germline V gene lookup returns CDR1 MNHEY and CDR2 SMNVEV (reference sequence). This CDR3 comprises 14 residues. The CDR3 is CASRKQGVKEKLFF. In DNA form, the CDR3 reads TGTGCCAGCAGGAAACAGGGTGTGAAGGAAAAACTGTTTTTT. Complete variable domain (other parts from reference TRBV27 and TRBJ1-4): EAQVTQNPRYLITVTGKKLTVTCSQNMNHEYMSWYRQDPGLGLRQIYYSMNVEVTDKGDVPEGYKVSRKEKRNFPLILESPSPNQTSLYFCASRKQGVKEKLFFGSGTQLSVL.

V and J are TRBV12-3 or TRBV12-4 and TRBJ2-7; D is possibly TRBD1 (5 bases). Deletions cut 3 bases from V and 3 bases from J, with 9 bases between. CDR3 length: 13 amino acids. The CDR3 spells CASSFSRVYEQYF. DNA for the CDR3: TGTGCCAGCAGTTTCAGCAGGGTCTACGAGCAGTACTTC.

The chain has TRBV6-2 or TRBV6-3 and TRBJ2-1; D is unclear. With 6 bases removed from V and 9 bases from J, the gap between germline ends came to 24 bases. From germline, CDR1 is MNHEY and CDR2 SVGEGT. The CDR3 is made up of 16 amino acids. DNA for the CDR3: TGTGCCAGCAGCGCACCTCGGATCCGCCCGGGTAGTGAGCAGTTCTTC. It yields the protein CASSAPRIRPGSEQFF.

The rearrangement links TRBV6-5 to TRBJ2-1; perhaps TRBD1 as D (5 bases). The CDR3 length is 15 residues. V was shortened by 6 bases and J by 9 bases, with 21 bases between the two germline ends. From germline, CDR1 is MNHEY and CDR2 SVGAGI. DNA of the CDR3: TGTGCCAGCAGCCAAAGTAGTTTAGCTAGGGGTGAGCAGTTCTTC. It encodes CASSQSSLARGEQFF.

The genes are TRBV2 and TRBJ1-1; a weak D match, TRBD1 (6 bases). The CDR3 length is 15 residues. The V end was cut by 5 bases, the J end by 1 base, with 14 bases between. The germline V gene has CDR1 SNHLY and CDR2 FYNNEI. The CDR3 spells CASSYLPGQNTEAFF. DNA of the CDR3: TGTGCCAGCAGTTATCTCCCGGGACAGAACACTGAAGCTTTCTTT.

This clone appeared once. This chain uses TRBV18 with TRBJ2-2, with 12 bases fitting TRBD2. From germline, CDR1 is KGHSH and CDR2 LQKENI. V shed 2 bases, J shed 5 bases, and the junction held 9 bases outside the gene matches. This CDR3 is built from 18 residues. In DNA form, the CDR3 reads TGTGCCAGCTCACCATTCCTAAGAGGGACTAGCGGGACCGGGGAGCTGTTTTTT. Amino acid sequence: CASSPFLRGTSGTGELFF. Supplemented by reference TRBV18 and TRBJ2-2, the full variable domain reads NAGVMQNPRHLVRRRGQEARLRCSPMKGHSHVYWYRQLPEEGLKFMVYLQKENIIDESGMPKERFSAEFPKEGPSILRIQQVVRGDSAAYFCASSPFLRGTSGTGELFFGEGSRLTVL.

This sequence joins TRBV19 and TRBJ1-3; TRBD1 might be the D (5 bases). Germline CDR1 reads LNHDA; CDR2 reads SQIVND (reference sequence). V was shortened by 7 bases and J by 0 bases, with 13 bases between the two germline ends. The CDR3 spans 15 residues. The CDR3 spells CASKGNTLSGNTIYF. CDR3 nucleotides: TGTGCCAGTAAGGGGAACACGCTCTCTGGAAACACCATATATTTT.

This clone was detected a few times. The V call is TRBV4-2, the J call TRBJ2-2, with 9 bases fitting TRBD2. Germline values: CDR1 LGHNA, CDR2 YNFKEQ. After removal of 0 bases from V and 2 bases from J, the junction contained 10 bases not matched to a gene. CDR3 size: 19 residues. The CDR3 reads CASSQDQGLAGSNTGELFF. The CDR3, as DNA: TGTGCCAGCAGCCAAGATCAGGGTCTAGCGGGGTCCAACACCGGGGAGCTGTTTTTT.

The V gene is TRBV28, the J gene TRBJ1-6; 9 bases match TRBD1. In germline, CDR1 is MDHEN, CDR2 SYDVKM. The CDR3 spans 14 residues. Losses at the gene ends were 7 bases for V and 10 bases for J; bases not matched to a gene: 8. The CDR3 sequence: CASKSGQGGSPLHF. CDR3 bases: TGTGCCAGCAAATCGGGACAGGGAGGGTCACCCCTCCACTTT.

This clone appeared a single time. This chain connects TRBV7-2 to TRBJ2-3; 9 bases map to TRBD1. CDR1 and CDR2 (germline): SGHTA, FQGNSA. The J segment lost 3 bases and the V segment lost 6 bases, leaving 7 bases of the junction unmatched. CDR3 length: 15 residues. CDR3 coding DNA: TGTGCCAGCAGGAGACCCGGGACAGGGACAGATACGCAGTATTTT. It is translated as CASRRPGTGTDTQYF.

This chain uses TRBV19 with TRBJ1-1; D not certain. Germline V gene data show CDR1 as LNHDA and CDR2 as SQIVND (reference sequence). The CDR3 has 13 amino acids. Trimming shortened V by 6 bases and J by 2 bases, and 10 bases separated the two germline ends. DNA for the CDR3: TGTGCCAGTAGCAACGGTCCTAACACTGAAGCTTTCTTT. It translates to CASSNGPNTEAFF.

This clone showed up just a few times. V and J are TRBV7-2 and TRBJ1-2; 7 bases are a match to TRBD1. The CDR3 is made up of 16 amino acids. Germline trimming cut 1 base from V and 5 bases from J; bases unmatched to any gene: 10. CDR1 is SGHTA, CDR2 FQGNSA, per germline. The DNA for the CDR3 is TGTGCCAGCAGCTTAGACCCCAGGGGGATCAAATATGGCTACACCTTC. Protein sequence: CASSLDPRGIKYGYTF. Combining the CDR3 with reference TRBV7-2 and TRBJ1-2 gives the whole variable domain GAGVSQSPSNKVTEKGKDVELRCDPISGHTALYWYRQSLGQGLEFLIYFQGNSAPDKSGLPSDRFSAERTGGSVSTLTIQRTQQEDSAVYLCASSLDPRGIKYGYTFGSGTRLTVV.

The genes are TRBV6-5 and TRBJ1-1; TRBD1 agrees at 11 bases. This CDR3 is 15 amino acids long. Germline trimming cut 2 bases from V and 4 bases from J; bases unmatched to any gene: 3. Germline lookup yields CDR1 MNHEY and CDR2 SVGAGI. Here the CDR3 DNA reads TGTGCCAGCAGTTACCCAGGACAGGGGGCCACTGAAGCTTTCTTT. It specifies CASSYPGQGATEAFF.